One and the same sample provided the 8 T cell receptor beta chains below, sequenced in a study of regulatory T cells in long-lasting Graves disease. Libraries of TCR beta came from iRepertoire HTBI primers plus Arm-PCR of CDR3 regions. TCRdb processed the multiplex PCR reads anew with MiXCR; each CDR3 protein has one entry. This sample has a few hundred thousand distinct CDR3 sequences, with less than 15% found just once. Time point described: newly diagnosed GD, antithyroid drugs for less than 3 months. PBMC RNA was the source of the TCR library. These data were also filed under a second study, of T cells in Graves' hyperthyroidism and ophthalmopathy.

The specimen was peripheral blood mononuclear cells (PBMCs), collected at new diagnosis, from a patient treated with antithyroid drugs. The source is a man aged 30-40 years with Graves disease.

This clonotype was seen at least ten times. The chain links TRBV2 to TRBJ2-5; D is uncertain. Germline V gene sequence: CDR1 SNHLY, CDR2 FYNNEI. The V and J ends lost 3 bases and 5 bases respectively, with 7 bases between them. This CDR3 region has 12 residues. The CDR3 region has the DNA TGTGCCAGCAGTGACAGATCGGAGACCCAGTACTTC. Its protein is CASSDRSETQYF.

The sample holds many counts of this clonotype. Here the CDR3 DNA reads TGTGCCAGCAGCGCCGACAGACTCAATCAGCCCCAGCATTTT. It encodes CASSADRLNQPQHF. This chain links TRBV6-2 or TRBV6-3 with TRBJ1-5, with a tentative D call TRBD1 (5 bases). Germline loops: CDR1 MNHEY, CDR2 SVGEGT. Deletions cut 6 bases from V and 3 bases from J, with 12 bases between. The CDR3 extends over 14 amino acids.

The chain carries TRBV30 and TRBJ2-7; 8 positions match TRBD1. This CDR3 comprises 15 residues. The germline gives CDR1 GTSNPN, CDR2 SVGIG (reference sequence). After removal of 5 bases from V and 2 bases from J, the junction contained 11 bases not matched to a gene. CDR3 residues: CAWLTPGQDTYEQYF. CDR3 nucleotide sequence: TGTGCCTGGCTTACCCCGGGACAGGATACCTACGAGCAGTACTTC. The whole variable domain, remainder taken from reference TRBV30 and TRBJ2-7, is SQTIHQWPATLVQPVGSPLSLECTVEGTSNPNLYWYRQAAGRGLQLLFYSVGIGQISSEVPQNLSASRPQDRQFILSSKKLLLSDSGFYLCAWLTPGQDTYEQYFGPGTRLTVT.

The chain employs TRBV19 and TRBJ1-2; 7 nucleotides agree with TRBD1. The germline CDR1 and CDR2 sequences are LNHDA and SQIVND (reference sequence). The CDR3 contains 14 residues. The trim removed 3 bases at V and 4 bases at J, leaving 5 bases unmatched. Written as DNA, the CDR3 is TGTGCCAGTAGTATGGGGACAGCTCTCTATGGCTACACCTTC. It specifies CASSMGTALYGYTF.

This clonotype turned up a few times. This chain links TRBV12-3 or TRBV12-4 with TRBJ1-3; D unclear. The CDR3 consists of 14 residues. V was cut by 6 bases and J by 3 bases, with 12 bases left in between. The CDR3 loop reads CASSSGQRGNTIYF. The DNA for the CDR3 is TGTGCCAGCAGCTCCGGCCAGCGTGGAAACACCATATATTTT.

In its sample, this clonotype was seen once. The chain links TRBV2 to TRBJ1-2; 7 nucleotides agree with TRBD1. J lost 4 bases, V lost 6 bases, and 5 bases had no gene match. The CDR3 has 13 amino acids. Germline lookup yields CDR1 SNHLY and CDR2 FYNNEI. In DNA form, the CDR3 reads TGTGCCAGCAGCGAGGACAGGAGCTATGGCTACACCTTC. As protein: CASSEDRSYGYTF. The variable domain in full, with the rest retrieved from reference TRBV2 and TRBJ1-2, is EPEVTQTPSHQVTQMGQEVILRCVPISNHLYFYWYRQILGQKVEFLVSFYNNEISEKSEIFDDQFSVERPDGSNFTLKIRSTKLEDSAMYFCASSEDRSYGYTFGSGTRLTVV.

At least ten counts were recorded for this clonotype. The rearrangement joins TRBV6-1 to TRBJ2-7; D unresolved. CDR3 length: 13 residues. The germline gives CDR1 MNHNS, CDR2 SASEGT. V lost 6 bases and J lost 3, with 12 bases in between. CDR3 protein: CASRRNPDYEQYF. The DNA for the CDR3 is TGTGCCAGCAGACGTAACCCCGACTACGAGCAGTACTTC.

With regard to this clonotype: This likely stems from a read error, as it lies one base from a far larger clone. The V and J genes are TRBV7-9 and TRBJ2-3; D gene uncertain. Germline V gene lookup returns CDR1 SEHNR and CDR2 FQNEAQ (reference sequence). The length of the CDR3 is 15 residues. The DNA of the CDR3 is TGTGCCAGCAGCTTAGGCTTCTCCTCGGGTAATGAGCAGTCCTTC. It translates to CASSLGFSSGNEQSF.